This TCR beta chain came from a study of T cell responses to AZD1222 COVID-19 vaccine. Whole-study context: Second-dose recipients at about 4 or about 12 weeks were treated as one pooled group.

Generated by immunoSEQ multiplex PCR, the TCRdb table keeps only in-frame clones and is missing some. The sample contains about 140,000 clones, 89% of which appear only once. This clone was seen once. Germline V gene sequence: CDR1 DFQATT, CDR2 SNEGSKA (reference sequence). Trimming shortened V by 3 bases and J by 0 bases, and 21 bases separated the two germline ends. This CDR3 spans 18 amino acids. The sequenced sample was peripheral blood, obtained on day 0 of AZD1222 vaccination. The J gene is TRBJ1-5, the V gene TRBV20-1; a weak D match, TRBD1 (5 bases). The sequence came from an adult in good health. The CDR3 nucleotides read TGCAGTGCTAGTAGTCTCGGGACTCCACGGGGTAGCAATCAGCCCCAGCATTTT. Amino acid sequence: CSASSLGTPRGSNQPQHF.